What follows are 29 T cell receptor beta chains derived from one specimen sequenced in a study of T cell responses to AZD1222 COVID-19 vaccine. The table came from immunoSEQ multiplex PCR; TCRdb's copy has only in-frame clones and leaves some out. This sample has more than 110,000 clones; about 89% occur once, and the top ten carry around 5%. This specimen was peripheral blood, taken on day 0 of AZD1222 vaccination. All receptors come from an adult in good health.

This rearrangement joins TRBV12-1 to TRBJ2-1; the table assigns TRBD2, which was not confirmed against the DNA. TRBV12-1 is marked as a pseudogene. This CDR3 region has 17 residues. Here the CDR3 reads CASSVWTSGEEGHEQFF. The CDR3 nucleotides are TGTGCCAGCAGCGTATGGACTAGCGGGGAAGAAGGACATGAGCAGTTCTTC.

This clone was detected a few times. The chain uses TRBV5-8 and TRBJ1-4; D uncertain. The germline V gene has CDR1 SGHTS and CDR2 YDEGEE. The CDR3 length is 12 residues. Trimming removed 6 bases at V and 7 bases at J, with 10 bases between. The CDR3 protein is CASTRRIEKLFF. Written as DNA, the CDR3 is TGTGCCAGCACCCGACGAATTGAAAAACTGTTTTTT.

This chain links TRBV5-1 with TRBJ1-6; D gene uncertain. The CDR3 contains 15 residues. CDR1 and CDR2 from the germline V gene are SGHRS and YFSETQ. Trimming shortened V by 3 bases and J by 4 bases, and 11 bases separated the two germline ends. In DNA form, the CDR3 reads TGCGCCAGCAGCTCCAGGTCGGATTATAATTCACCCCTCCACTTT. Amino acid sequence: CASSSRSDYNSPLHF.

V usage is TRBV18 and J usage is TRBJ2-7; a weak D match, TRBD1 (6 bases). The germline gives CDR1 KGHSH, CDR2 LQKENI. Trimming took off 3 bases at V and 1 base at J, with 16 bases between the two ends. This CDR3 spans 16 amino acids. The CDR3 is CASSPKPGTFSYEQYF. The DNA for the CDR3 is TGTGCCAGCTCACCTAAACCCGGGACATTTTCCTACGAGCAGTACTTC.

This clone was observed a single time. The rearrangement uses TRBV7-8 and TRBJ1-3; D remains ambiguous. The V end was cut by 2 bases, the J end by 2 bases, with 7 bases between. CDR1 SGHVS and CDR2 FQNEAQ come from the germline V gene. The CDR3 covers 14 residues. CDR3 DNA sequence: TGTGCCAGCAGCTTAACTGGAGCTGGAAACACCATATATTTT. Translated, it gives CASSLTGAGNTIYF.

The rearrangement joins TRBV19 to TRBJ2-7; D perhaps matches TRBD1 (5 bases). The CDR3 contains 14 residues. In germline, CDR1 is LNHDA, CDR2 SQIVND (reference sequence). Trimming left V 6 bases short and J 6 bases short, with 18 bases between. In DNA form, the CDR3 reads TGTGCCAGTAGCCGTACCCCCCAGGGTAGCGAGCAGTACTTC. Encoded protein: CASSRTPQGSEQYF.

The chain is built from TRBV7-8 and TRBJ2-1; the match to TRBD2 covers 7 bases. Germline V gives CDR1 SGHVS, CDR2 FQNEAQ. CDR3 length equals 16 residues. V shed 3 bases and J 4 bases; nucleotides not matched to a gene: 9. CDR3 sequence (DNA): TGTGCCAGCAGCTTGTCCCTAGCGGACCTATACAATGAGCAGTTCTTC. Translating it yields CASSLSLADLYNEQFF. The full variable domain, its missing parts supplied by reference TRBV7-8 and TRBJ2-1, is GAGVSQSPRYKVAKRGQDVALRCDPISGHVSLFWYQQALGQGPEFLTYFQNEAQLDKSGLPSDRFFAERPEGSVSTLKIQRTQQEDSAVYLCASSLSLADLYNEQFFGPGTRLTVL.

The chain carries TRBV5-1 and TRBJ2-7; D possibly corresponds to TRBD1 (6 bases). V was pared by 0 bases and J by 1 base, with 17 bases between. The CDR3 runs 17 residues. Germline CDR1 and CDR2: SGHRS and YFSETQ. The CDR3 loop reads CASSLGPTGLVSYEQYF. In nucleotides, the CDR3 is TGCGCCAGCAGCTTGGGGCCGACAGGCCTGGTATCCTACGAGCAGTACTTC.

Only a few counts were recorded for this clone. This rearrangement joins TRBV28 to TRBJ2-3, with 9 bases identical to TRBD2. V was clipped by 7 bases and J by 3 bases; unmatched bases: 8. The germline V gene encodes CDR1 MDHEN and CDR2 SYDVKM. CDR3 length: 15 residues. CDR3 residues: CASTWGGRVTDTQYF. The CDR3 DNA reads as TGTGCCAGCACCTGGGGCGGGAGGGTAACAGATACGCAGTATTTT.

The chain is built from TRBV7-6 and TRBJ2-5; no reliable D call. This CDR3 has 13 residues. The V end lost 3 bases, the J end lost 2 bases, and 7 bases lay between the germline ends. The germline V gene has CDR1 SGHVS and CDR2 FNYEAQ. CDR3 residues: CASSFARQETQYF. CDR3 nucleotide sequence: TGTGCCAGCAGCTTTGCTAGGCAAGAGACCCAGTACTTC.

The chain is built from TRBV28 and TRBJ2-7; no clear D. V dropped 2 bases and J dropped 7 bases, with 21 bases sitting between them. Looked up from germline, CDR1 is MDHEN and CDR2 is SYDVKM. The CDR3 is 16 amino acids. The CDR3 loop reads CASSLAAGPSPWEQYF. Here the CDR3 DNA reads TGTGCCAGCAGTTTAGCGGCAGGCCCCAGCCCGTGGGAGCAGTACTTC.

The chain combines TRBV29-1 with TRBJ2-7, with a tentative D call TRBD1 (6 bases). The V and J ends lost 5 bases and 2 bases respectively, with 13 bases between them. Germline-derived CDR1 and CDR2 are SQVTM and ANQGSEA. The CDR3 covers 13 residues. The chain's CDR3 is CSVKKGQTYEQYF. CDR3 DNA sequence: TGCAGCGTTAAAAAAGGACAGACCTACGAGCAGTACTTC.

The chain employs TRBV9 and TRBJ1-1; the D is unclear. The germline V and J ends were trimmed by 0 bases and 3 bases, with 12 bases remaining between them. Germline values: CDR1 SGDLS, CDR2 YYNGEE. The CDR3 has 15 residues. The CDR3 DNA reads as TGTGCCAGCAGCGTAGAAGACAACTCCTACACTGAAGCTTTCTTT. This encodes CASSVEDNSYTEAFF.

This chain links TRBV6-6 with TRBJ1-2; TRBD1 aligns across 7 bases. The CDR3 loop spans 14 amino acids. Germline CDR1 MNHNY, CDR2 SVGAGI (reference sequence). V was clipped by 5 bases and J by 8 bases; unmatched bases: 11. CDR3 in amino acids: CASSQDGTAIGYTF. DNA of the CDR3: TGTGCCAGCAGTCAGGACGGGACAGCCATAGGCTACACCTTC.

V gene TRBV27 combines with J gene TRBJ2-2; 7 bases align to TRBD2. V lost 2 bases and J lost 1; bases outside the gene matches: 7. The CDR3 has 17 residues. The V gene's germline CDR1 is MNHEY and CDR2 SMNVEV (reference sequence). The CDR3, as DNA: TGTGCCAGCAGTTTAGGAGCGGGACGAGGGAACACCGGGGAGCTGTTTTTT. Residues: CASSLGAGRGNTGELFF.

The chain carries TRBV12-5 and TRBJ1-1; the D gene is possibly TRBD1 (5 bases). Per germline, CDR1 LGHNT and CDR2 FRNRAP. The CDR3 consists of 17 residues. Trimming shortened V by 4 bases and J by 0 bases, and 18 bases separated the two germline ends. The CDR3 region has the DNA TGTGCTAGTGGTTGGGTCTTCTGGGGACGGATGAACACTGAAGCTTTCTTT. Translated: CASGWVFWGRMNTEAFF. Supplemented by reference TRBV12-5 and TRBJ1-1, the full variable domain reads DARVTQTPRHKVTEMGQEVTMRCQPILGHNTVFWYRQTMMQGLELLAYFRNRAPLDDSGMPKDRFSAEMPDATLATLKIQPSEPRDSAVYFCASGWVFWGRMNTEAFFGQGTRLTVV.

The chain is built from TRBV19 and TRBJ1-2; D is unresolved. Trimming cost V 3 bases and J 6 bases, with 11 bases left between them. Germline loops: CDR1 LNHDA, CDR2 SQIVND (reference sequence). The CDR3 has 13 amino acids. CDR3 residues: CASSIYLADGYTF. The CDR3 DNA reads TGTGCCAGTAGTATTTACCTGGCAGATGGCTACACCTTC.

The chain links TRBV27 to TRBJ1-5; a possible D gene is TRBD1 (6 bases). This CDR3 is 13 amino acids long. CDR1 and CDR2 from the germline V gene are MNHEY and SMNVEV (reference sequence). Trimming stripped 5 bases from V and 6 bases from J, with 11 bases between. CDR3 region: CASSKGGFQPQHF. The DNA for the CDR3 is TGTGCCAGCAGTAAGGGGGGCTTTCAGCCCCAGCATTTT.

This chain links TRBV18 with TRBJ2-7, with D perhaps TRBD1 (6 bases). Germline V gene data show CDR1 as KGHSH and CDR2 as LQKENI. The CDR3 sequence is 11 residues long. Trimming cost V 2 bases and J 9 bases, with 8 bases left between them. The CDR3 is CASSPADRQYF. For the CDR3, the DNA is TGTGCCAGCTCACCAGCGGACAGGCAGTACTTC.

The genes are TRBV19 and TRBJ2-7; no reliable D call. The V end was cut by 4 bases, the J end by 0 bases, with 10 bases between. The germline V gene has CDR1 LNHDA and CDR2 SQIVND (reference sequence). The CDR3 is 14 amino acids. CDR3 amino acids: CASSTHPPSYEQYF. The CDR3 nucleotides read TGTGCCAGTAGTACCCACCCCCCCTCCTACGAGCAGTACTTC.

The chain couples TRBV30 to TRBJ1-1, with 8 bases fitting TRBD1. Germline CDR1 and CDR2: GTSNPN and SVGIG (reference sequence). The ends lost 2 bases at V and 1 base at J; junction bases unmatched: 6. This CDR3 has 15 amino acids. CDR3 loop: CAWSTRQGWNTEAFF. Here the CDR3 DNA reads TGTGCCTGGAGTACCCGACAGGGGTGGAACACTGAAGCTTTCTTT.

The chain has TRBV18 and TRBJ2-7; D gene uncertain. The CDR3 is 13 amino acids. V gave up 2 bases and J gave up 2 bases, with 7 bases separating them. Germline CDR1 and CDR2: KGHSH and LQKENI. DNA of the CDR3: TGTGCCAGCTCACCAGCGACAACCTACGAGCAGTACTTC. The encoded protein is CASSPATTYEQYF.

V usage is TRBV7-6 and J usage is TRBJ2-3; 10 nucleotides align to TRBD2. Trimming at V came to 2 bases and at J to 2 bases, leaving 4 bases not matched to a gene. The length of the CDR3 is 16 residues. The V gene's germline CDR1 is SGHVS and CDR2 FNYEAQ. CDR3: CASSLLSGGATDTQYF. DNA for the CDR3: TGTGCCAGCAGCTTATTGAGCGGGGGGGCCACAGATACGCAGTATTTT.

The chain couples TRBV27 to TRBJ2-7, with D possibly matching TRBD1 (6 bases). Germline-derived CDR1 and CDR2 are MNHEY and SMNVEV (reference sequence). The CDR3 extends over 16 amino acids. V was shortened by 6 bases and J by 0 bases, with 18 bases between the two germline ends. The CDR3 region is CASRQNGAGDSYEQYF. CDR3 sequence (DNA): TGTGCCAGCAGACAAAATGGGGCAGGGGACTCCTACGAGCAGTACTTC.

The chain is built from TRBV14 and TRBJ2-1; D is undetermined. The germline CDR1 and CDR2 sequences are SGHDN and FVKESK. The CDR3 length is 15 residues. V lost 0 bases, J lost 15 bases, and 21 bases lay in between. This CDR3 is CASSQDRSPGVRRFF. In DNA, the CDR3 is TGTGCCAGCAGCCAAGACCGCTCGCCCGGTGTTAGGCGGTTCTTC.

The V call is TRBV7-6, the J call TRBJ1-2; D uncertain. This CDR3 contains 12 residues. The V and J ends lost 1 base and 3 bases respectively, with 3 bases between them. Germline CDR1 and CDR2: SGHVS and FNYEAQ. Here the CDR3 reads CASSLGYYGYTF. The DNA of the CDR3 is TGTGCCAGCAGCTTAGGCTACTATGGCTACACCTTC.

The chain joins TRBV5-1 to TRBJ1-4; D perhaps matches TRBD1 (6 bases). This CDR3 has 15 amino acids. Trimming removed 4 bases from V and 8 bases from J, with 18 bases in between. Germline values: CDR1 SGHRS, CDR2 YFSETQ. CDR3 DNA sequence: TGCGCCAGCAGCCCGAGGGGGGGGCGAAAGGAAAAACTGTTTTTT. It specifies CASSPRGGRKEKLFF.

The chain links TRBV5-1 to TRBJ1-2; 7 bases are a match to TRBD1. Germline loops: CDR1 SGHRS, CDR2 YFSETQ. CDR3 length equals 13 residues. V dropped 5 bases and J dropped 2; count of bases not matched to a gene: 3. CDR3 region: CASRQTGNYGYTF. The DNA of the CDR3 is TGCGCCAGCAGGCAGACAGGGAACTATGGCTACACCTTC.

The chain combines TRBV29-1 with TRBJ2-6, with D unresolved. V lost 7 bases and J lost 0, with 4 bases in between. CDR3 length: 12 amino acids. Germline V lookup: CDR1 SQVTM, CDR2 ANQGSEA. CDR3 in DNA: TGCAGCGGGGGCTCTGGGGCCAACGTCCTGACTTTC. Protein product: CSGGSGANVLTF.